This T cell receptor (beta chain) was profiled in a study of glioma-infiltrating T cells. The CDR3 has 14 amino acids. For this clonotype: Its matching antigen is unknown. A junction boundary mismatches the germline segment, possibly from a read error.

Whole-study findings and limits: Above-expected tissue-blood divergence occurred in all gliomas, most in low-grade ones.

The iRepertoire nested amplicon-rescue multiplex PCR amplified TCR alpha and beta CDR3s from RNA. TCRdb redid the calling of the multiplex PCR reads with MiXCR, one entry per CDR3 protein. The sample records approximately 10,000 distinct CDR3 sequences, under 65% being singletons. The TCR sequence derives from a human donor with low-grade glioma or glioblastoma, undergoing nonglioma brain surgery, or in good health (not recorded which). The rearrangement joins TRBV12-3 or TRBV12-4 to TRBJ2-7; no clear D. Sequencing was performed on glioma tissue, nonneoplastic brain tissue, or PBMCs (not recorded which). Written as DNA, the CDR3 is TGTGCTAGCAGCCTTAATGATTTAGTCAACGAGCAGTACTTC. The encoded protein is CASSLNDLVNEQYF.